This is a list of T cell receptor beta chains from one sample in a study of graft-versus-host responses after intestinal transplantation. Their cognate antigens are unknown. The repertoire was sequenced with immunoSEQ multiplex PCR; TCRdb's copy has only in-frame clones and lacks some. This table has some 140,000 clones, approximately 92% appearing once. Material: unstimulated CD4+ T cells sorted from spleen or lymph node cells, obtained before intestinal transplant. Receptors were obtained from a human donor who received an intestinal transplant. Both conserved end residues are part of each CDR3. Each record gives: J gene, D gene, clone size, V gene, CDR3 DNA, CDR3 protein. A D gene is named only where the DNA matches it firmly. A row's size may be missing; if present it is once, few, many or a size class.

j_call: TRBJ1-5
d_call: .
clone_size: few
v_call: TRBV2
cdr3_nt: TGTGCCACCAAAGGGGACTATAGCAATCAGCCCCAGCATTTT
cdr3_aa: CATKGDYSNQPQHF

j_call: TRBJ2-1
d_call: .
clone_size: .
v_call: TRBV11-3
cdr3_nt: TGTGCCAGCAGCTTATTACGCGCCTCGGAAGCCTCCTACAATGAGCAGTTCTTC
cdr3_aa: CASSLLRASEASYNEQFF

j_call: TRBJ1-1
d_call: .
clone_size: .
v_call: TRBV10-3
cdr3_nt: TGTGCCATCAGTGAAAGGGACAAGAACACTGAAGCTTTCTTT
cdr3_aa: CAISERDKNTEAFF

j_call: TRBJ2-2
d_call: .
clone_size: .
v_call: TRBV7-2
cdr3_nt: TGTGCCAGCAGCTTAAAGGTAGACGGGGAGCTGTTTTTT
cdr3_aa: CASSLKVDGELFF

j_call: TRBJ2-7
d_call: .
clone_size: few
v_call: TRBV6-5
cdr3_nt: TGTGCCTGTAAGGCGAGCGGCGGCACCTACGAGCAGTACTTC
cdr3_aa: CACKASGGTYEQYF

j_call: TRBJ1-5
d_call: .
clone_size: .
v_call: TRBV30
cdr3_nt: TGTGCCTGGAGTGCTGGGGGTAGCAATCAGCCCCAGCATTTT
cdr3_aa: CAWSAGGSNQPQHF

j_call: TRBJ1-3
d_call: .
clone_size: .
v_call: TRBV6-1
cdr3_nt: TGTGCCAGCAGTGAGTCCGGGGTTGGAAACACCATATATTTT
cdr3_aa: CASSESGVGNTIYF

j_call: TRBJ2-7
d_call: TRBD2
clone_size: few
v_call: TRBV19
cdr3_nt: TGTGCCACTTCCATGACTAGCGGGGTAGGAGAGCAGTACTTC
cdr3_aa: CATSMTSGVGEQYF

j_call: TRBJ2-1
d_call: TRBD2
clone_size: .
v_call: TRBV10-3
cdr3_nt: TGTGCCATCAGTGAGTCGCCTAGCGGGTACAATGAGCAGTTCTTC
cdr3_aa: CAISESPSGYNEQFF

j_call: TRBJ1-5
d_call: .
clone_size: .
v_call: TRBV7-2
cdr3_nt: TGTGCCAGCAGCCTTGGAGCGAACCAGCCCCAGCATTTT
cdr3_aa: CASSLGANQPQHF

j_call: TRBJ1-1
d_call: .
clone_size: once
v_call: TRBV6-5
cdr3_nt: TGTGCCAGCAGTTACAGGGGGGCCAACACTGAAGCTTTCTTT
cdr3_aa: CASSYRGANTEAFF

j_call: TRBJ1-4
d_call: .
clone_size: .
v_call: TRBV5-8
cdr3_nt: TGTGCCAGCAGCTTGAATGGGCGTGGGCCGAATGAAAAACTGTTTTTT
cdr3_aa: CASSLNGRGPNEKLFF

j_call: TRBJ1-1
d_call: .
clone_size: .
v_call: TRBV20-1
cdr3_nt: TGCAGTGCTTCCATGAACACTGAAGCTTTCTTT
cdr3_aa: CSASMNTEAFF

j_call: TRBJ2-7
d_call: .
clone_size: .
v_call: TRBV5-6
cdr3_nt: TGTGCCAGCAGCGACGGGTACGAGCAGTACTTC
cdr3_aa: CASSDGYEQYF

j_call: TRBJ2-1
d_call: .
clone_size: .
v_call: TRBV29-1
cdr3_nt: TGCAGCGTTGGGGCGACTCGGGGCGCCTACAATGAGCAGTTCTTC
cdr3_aa: CSVGATRGAYNEQFF

j_call: TRBJ1-3
d_call: TRBD1
clone_size: .
v_call: TRBV11-3
cdr3_nt: TGTGCCAGCAGTCCTGGGGACAGTGGAAACACCATATATTTT
cdr3_aa: CASSPGDSGNTIYF

j_call: TRBJ1-6
d_call: .
clone_size: .
v_call: TRBV19
cdr3_nt: TGTGCCAGTAGTATTCTTACCGGGGACCGTTCACCCCTCCACTTT
cdr3_aa: CASSILTGDRSPLHF

j_call: TRBJ2-2
d_call: .
clone_size: .
v_call: TRBV29-1
cdr3_nt: TGCAGCGTTGAAGGGGGTGCCGGGGAGCTGTTTTTT
cdr3_aa: CSVEGGAGELFF

j_call: TRBJ2-7
d_call: TRBD2
clone_size: .
v_call: TRBV19
cdr3_nt: TGTGCCAGTAGTATAAACCCGGGACTAGTGCTCTACGAGCAGTACTTC
cdr3_aa: CASSINPGLVLYEQYF

j_call: TRBJ1-2
d_call: .
clone_size: once
v_call: TRBV4-1
cdr3_nt: TGCGCCAGCAGCCAATTCGGCGGGCCCCTTGGCTATGGCTACACCTTC
cdr3_aa: CASSQFGGPLGYGYTF

j_call: TRBJ1-1
d_call: TRBD1
clone_size: .
v_call: TRBV6-4
cdr3_nt: TGTGCCAGCAAAGGGCAGGGGGACACTGAAGCTTTCTTT
cdr3_aa: CASKGQGDTEAFF

j_call: TRBJ1-5
d_call: .
clone_size: .
v_call: TRBV2
cdr3_nt: TGTGCCAGCAGTGAAAAGTCGGGGGGAAATCAGCCCCAGCATTTT
cdr3_aa: CASSEKSGGNQPQHF

j_call: TRBJ1-5
d_call: .
clone_size: .
v_call: TRBV29-1
cdr3_nt: TGCAGCGTTGAGTTGGGGATAGGACAGCCCCAGCATTTT
cdr3_aa: CSVELGIGQPQHF

j_call: TRBJ2-5
d_call: .
clone_size: .
v_call: TRBV6-5
cdr3_nt: TGTGCCAGCAGTCTTGGACCTAGGGAGACCCAGTACTTC
cdr3_aa: CASSLGPRETQYF

j_call: TRBJ2-3
d_call: TRBD2
clone_size: .
v_call: TRBV5-1
cdr3_nt: TGCGCCAGCAGCTGGGGACTAGCGGGGGGGCCAGATACGCAGTATTTT
cdr3_aa: CASSWGLAGGPDTQYF

j_call: TRBJ2-4
d_call: .
clone_size: .
v_call: TRBV28
cdr3_nt: TGTGCCAGCAGCTCCCAGTCCGTACAGAAAAACATTCAGTACTTC
cdr3_aa: CASSSQSVQKNIQYF

j_call: TRBJ2-7
d_call: TRBD2
clone_size: .
v_call: TRBV25-1
cdr3_nt: TGTGCCAGCAGTGAATCTAGCGGGGGGGGATACGAGCAGTACTTC
cdr3_aa: CASSESSGGGYEQYF

j_call: TRBJ1-1
d_call: .
clone_size: .
v_call: TRBV4-1
cdr3_nt: TGCGCCAGCAGCCAAGATCCAGTAGCCTGGATTTACACTGAAGCTTTCTTT
cdr3_aa: CASSQDPVAWIYTEAFF

j_call: TRBJ1-6
d_call: TRBD1
clone_size: once
v_call: TRBV6-5
cdr3_nt: TGTGCCAGCAGGGACAGGGGAGCATCACCCCTCCACTTT
cdr3_aa: CASRDRGASPLHF

j_call: TRBJ1-1
d_call: TRBD1
clone_size: .
v_call: TRBV5-6
cdr3_nt: TGTGCCAGCAGCTCGGACCCAGGGGGTCGGACTGAAGCTTTCTTT
cdr3_aa: CASSSDPGGRTEAFF

j_call: TRBJ2-5
d_call: .
clone_size: .
v_call: TRBV2
cdr3_nt: TGTGCCAGCAGTGACCGGGGGCTCCAAGAGACCCAGTACTTC
cdr3_aa: CASSDRGLQETQYF

j_call: TRBJ1-2
d_call: .
clone_size: .
v_call: TRBV11-3
cdr3_nt: TGTGCCAGCAGTCCGAGGGGCTATGGCTACACCTTC
cdr3_aa: CASSPRGYGYTF

j_call: TRBJ1-2
d_call: .
clone_size: .
v_call: TRBV25-1
cdr3_nt: TGTGCCAGCAGTGAATATGAGGAGGGCCGGGGCTACACCTTC
cdr3_aa: CASSEYEEGRGYTF

j_call: TRBJ1-6
d_call: TRBD1
clone_size: .
v_call: TRBV9
cdr3_nt: TGTGCCAGCAGCGGGGACAGGGGGGTTTCACCCCTCCACTTT
cdr3_aa: CASSGDRGVSPLHF

j_call: TRBJ2-7
d_call: TRBD1
clone_size: .
v_call: TRBV11-3
cdr3_nt: TGTGCCAGCAGCTTAGTAGGGACAGTCTCCTACGAGCAGTACTTC
cdr3_aa: CASSLVGTVSYEQYF

j_call: TRBJ2-7
d_call: .
clone_size: once
v_call: TRBV7-9
cdr3_nt: TGTGCCAGCAGCTTAGAAGAGTTGAACGAGCAGTACTTC
cdr3_aa: CASSLEELNEQYF

j_call: TRBJ2-1
d_call: TRBD2
clone_size: .
v_call: TRBV10-3
cdr3_nt: TGTGCCATCGGGGGACTAGCGGGATTGGCCCAGTACAATGAGCAGTTCTTC
cdr3_aa: CAIGGLAGLAQYNEQFF

j_call: TRBJ1-1
d_call: .
clone_size: .
v_call: TRBV12-5
cdr3_nt: TGTGCTAGTTCAGTCAGGGGTCACAACACTGAAGCTTTCTTT
cdr3_aa: CASSVRGHNTEAFF

j_call: TRBJ2-1
d_call: TRBD1
clone_size: .
v_call: TRBV5-1
cdr3_nt: TGCGCCAGCAGCATCGGGACAGGGAGATACAATGAGCAGTTCTTC
cdr3_aa: CASSIGTGRYNEQFF

j_call: TRBJ1-4
d_call: .
clone_size: .
v_call: TRBV11-2
cdr3_nt: TGTGCCAGCAGCCGGGGGGCTAATGAAAAACTGTTTTTT
cdr3_aa: CASSRGANEKLFF

j_call: TRBJ1-2
d_call: .
clone_size: .
v_call: TRBV5-1
cdr3_nt: TGCGCCAGCAGCTTGGGGGAGTATGGCTACACCTTC
cdr3_aa: CASSLGEYGYTF

j_call: TRBJ2-5
d_call: .
clone_size: once
v_call: TRBV5-1
cdr3_nt: TGCGCCAGCAGCGGCGGCAGGTTCCAAGAGACCCAGTACTTC
cdr3_aa: CASSGGRFQETQYF

j_call: TRBJ2-7
d_call: .
clone_size: .
v_call: TRBV12-5
cdr3_nt: TGTGCTAGTGGTTTGGTCTTCCCTGTTCGAAGGGAGCAGTACTTC
cdr3_aa: CASGLVFPVRREQYF

j_call: TRBJ2-3
d_call: .
clone_size: .
v_call: TRBV7-3
cdr3_nt: TGTGCCAGCAGCTTACCCCTTTTTGAGGGCCCCGAAAGGGATACGCAGTATTTT
cdr3_aa: CASSLPLFEGPERDTQYF

j_call: TRBJ2-7
d_call: TRBD2
clone_size: .
v_call: TRBV5-4
cdr3_nt: TGTGCCAGCAGCTTGGCCGGGACTAGCGGGGGGCTCGAGCAGTACTTC
cdr3_aa: CASSLAGTSGGLEQYF

j_call: TRBJ2-2
d_call: TRBD1
clone_size: .
v_call: TRBV5-1
cdr3_nt: TGCGCCAGCAGCAAGGGACAGGGTAACACCGGGGAGCTGTTTTTT
cdr3_aa: CASSKGQGNTGELFF